One T cell receptor (beta chain) is described in this entry. Its target is unknown. This record comes from a study of T-cell memory formation after mild COVID-19. Study-wide findings and caveats: The study found balanced CD4/CD8 in clones contracting day 15 to 85 and a CD4+ lean in later expanders. CD4+ contracting clones lay mainly in CM and EM, CD8+ ones in EMRA. Whether day 37 second-wave clones are SARS-CoV-2-specific was not confirmed.

A single record per CDR3 protein comes from TCRdb applying MiXCR to the 5' RACE reads. The sample shows a few hundred thousand distinct CDR3 sequences, roughly 16% of them seen only once. Sequencing was performed on PBMCs or a T cell subset sorted from them (not recorded which). This receptor was identified in a man aged 18-30 years who had mild COVID-19 (a few samples of this study predate the infection). Cell type and time point are not known.

CDR3 sequence: CASSEETEAFF. The CDR3 DNA follows: TGTGCCAGCAGTGAAGAAACTGAAGCTTTCTTT. The rearrangement uses TRBV6-1 and TRBJ1-1; D is ambiguous. CDR1 and CDR2 from the germline V gene are MNHNS and SASEGT. The CDR3 is made up of 11 amino acids. The V end lost 1 base, the J end lost 5 bases, and 2 bases lay between the germline ends.